This T cell receptor beta chain comes out of a study of control samples from healthy donors and cancer patients. Clones were read by immunoSEQ multiplex PCR, and TCRdb kept only the in-frame ones, dropping some. The table records roughly 50,000 clones, 95% to 96% of them present only once. This CDR3 contains 16 residues. CDR1 and CDR2 (germline): KGHSH, LQKENI. V shed 2 bases, J shed 6 bases, and the junction held 11 bases outside the gene matches. The source material was blood. The source of this sequence is a woman aged 25 to 39 in good health. V usage is TRBV18 and J usage is TRBJ2-7, with TRBD2 matching 9 bases. CDR3 bases: TGTGCCAGCTCACCAAGGGACGTAGCGGGAGCTAGCGAGCAGTACTTC. Its translation: CASSPRDVAGASEQYF.